One sample yielded the 21 T cell receptor beta chains listed below, sequenced in a study of T cell repertoires in cytomegalovirus infection. No antigen has been identified for these receptors. Using its own MiXCR run on the reads, TCRdb lists one record per CDR3 protein. The table includes roughly 920,000 distinct CDR3 sequences, 31% detected once. Sequencing was performed on cultured CD8+ T cells from PBMCs, taken from culture after CMV antigen stimulation. These receptors originate from a human donor in good health (CMV status not recorded). Some clones in this sample may be carry-over from other donors' samples.

This clonotype was observed a few times. Here the CDR3 DNA reads TGTGCCAGCAGTGGACAGAAATCGTACTCTGGAAACACCATATATTTT. This encodes CASSGQKSYSGNTIYF. The V call is TRBV25-1, the J call TRBJ1-3, with D perhaps TRBD1 (5 bases). CDR3 length equals 16 residues. Germline-derived CDR1 and CDR2 are MGHDK and SYGVNS. Trimming cost V 4 bases and J 0 bases, with 13 bases left between them. The variable domain in full, with the rest retrieved from reference TRBV25-1 and TRBJ1-3, is EADIYQTPRYLVIGTGKKITLECSQTMGHDKMYWYQQDPGMELHLIHYSYGVNSTEKGDLSSESTVSRIRTEHFPLTLESARPSHTSQYLCASSGQKSYSGNTIYFGEGSWLTVV.

This clonotype appeared many times. The V call is TRBV7-8, the J call TRBJ1-1, with a possible D match to TRBD1 (6 bases). The CDR3 totals 14 residues. Looked up from germline, CDR1 is SGHVS and CDR2 is FQNEAQ. The germline V and J ends were trimmed by 5 bases and 4 bases, with 14 bases remaining between them. The CDR3 loop reads CASSPTGTFTEAFF. CDR3 in DNA: TGTGCCAGCAGCCCTACAGGGACCTTCACTGAAGCTTTCTTT. The whole variable domain, remainder taken from reference TRBV7-8 and TRBJ1-1, is GAGVSQSPRYKVAKRGQDVALRCDPISGHVSLFWYQQALGQGPEFLTYFQNEAQLDKSGLPSDRFFAERPEGSVSTLKIQRTQQEDSAVYLCASSPTGTFTEAFFGQGTRLTVV.

The sample holds many counts of this clonotype. This chain joins TRBV7-6 and TRBJ1-4; tentatively, D is TRBD1 (5 bases). Germline loops: CDR1 SGHVS, CDR2 FNYEAQ. This CDR3 spans 17 amino acids. Trimming removed 8 bases from V and 3 bases from J, with 22 bases in between. In nucleotides, the CDR3 is TGTGCCAGCGGATCCGACCTCGGGGCGCGTGCTAATGAAAAACTGTTTTTT. Protein sequence: CASGSDLGARANEKLFF.

This chain uses TRBV7-6 with TRBJ2-7; a weak D match, TRBD2 (5 bases). V was shortened by 2 bases and J by 5 bases, with 7 bases between the two germline ends. The CDR3 is made up of 12 amino acids. Per germline, CDR1 SGHVS and CDR2 FNYEAQ. Here the CDR3 DNA reads TGTGCCAGCAGCTTACGGGGTAACGAGCAGTACGTC. Its protein product is CASSLRGNEQYV.

This clonotype came up a few times. V and J are TRBV4-1 and TRBJ1-1; D is uncertain. Trimming removed 2 bases at V and 0 bases at J, with 7 bases between. Germline V gives CDR1 MGHRA, CDR2 YSYEKL. This CDR3 has 14 residues. The CDR3 loop reads CASSQNDLNTEAFF. CDR3 nucleotide sequence: TGCGCCAGCAGCCAAAACGACCTGAACACTGAAGCTTTCTTT.

This clonotype was counted only a few times. The rearrangement links TRBV27 to TRBJ2-6; D is unclear. The CDR3 has 14 amino acids. V was pared by 5 bases and J by 1 base, with 6 bases between. Germline CDR1 reads MNHEY; CDR2 reads SMNVEV (reference sequence). The CDR3 DNA follows: TGTGCCAGCAGTACAGCTTCTGGGGCCAACGTCCTGACTTTC. As protein: CASSTASGANVLTF.

The rearrangement uses TRBV5-6 and TRBJ2-3; D is possibly TRBD2 (5 bases). Trimming pared 7 bases from V and 2 bases from J, leaving 8 bases between. The CDR3 totals 12 residues. Germline V lookup: CDR1 SGHDT, CDR2 YYEEEE. The CDR3 region has the DNA TGTGCCAGCGGACTCCTCACAGATACGCAGTATTTT. Translating it yields CASGLLTDTQYF.

This clonotype was seen a few times. This rearrangement joins TRBV2 to TRBJ1-4; D remains ambiguous. CDR1 SNHLY and CDR2 FYNNEI come from the germline V gene. CDR3 length: 13 amino acids. The V gene lost 4 bases and the J gene lost 6 bases, with 9 bases spanning the gap. The CDR3 sequence: CASSAWVDEKLFF. CDR3 DNA: TGTGCCAGCAGTGCCTGGGTGGATGAAAAACTGTTTTTT. The whole variable domain, filled in from reference TRBV2 and TRBJ1-4, reads EPEVTQTPSHQVTQMGQEVILRCVPISNHLYFYWYRQILGQKVEFLVSFYNNEISEKSEIFDDQFSVERPDGSNFTLKIRSTKLEDSAMYFCASSAWVDEKLFFGSGTQLSVL.

With respect to this clonotype: Because the CDR3 is missing its conserved closing phenylalanine or tryptophan, this is likely a read error. CDR3 protein: CASSFLAGASSSYNEQFL. CDR3 DNA: TGTGCCAGCAGCTTCCTAGCGGGGGCCTCTAGCTCCTACAATGAGCAGTTCCTC. The chain uses TRBV7-9 and TRBJ2-1; 10 nucleotides align to TRBD2. CDR1 is SEHNR, CDR2 FQNEAQ, per germline (reference sequence). Germline trimming cut 3 bases from V and 0 bases from J; bases unmatched to any gene: 8. This CDR3 is built from 18 residues.

This clonotype has just a few counts. The chain combines TRBV4-1 with TRBJ1-1, with 8 bases identical to TRBD1. Trimming cost V 1 base and J 1 base; bases outside gene matches: 14. This CDR3 contains 19 residues. Germline CDR1 MGHRA, CDR2 YSYEKL. Here the CDR3 DNA reads TGCGCCAGCAGCCAAGGGCCCATCGGGACAGGTGGTAGGAACACTGAAGCTTTCTTT. This encodes CASSQGPIGTGGRNTEAFF.

The V gene is TRBV19, the J gene TRBJ2-6; no clear D. V gave up 3 bases and J gave up 0 bases, with 6 bases separating them. Germline V gives CDR1 LNHDA, CDR2 SQIVND (reference sequence). CDR3 length: 15 residues. CDR3 protein: CASSMSNSGANVLTF. CDR3 DNA: TGTGCCAGTAGTATGTCCAACTCTGGGGCCAACGTCCTGACTTTC.

The V and J genes are TRBV4-1 and TRBJ1-5; 10 bases agree with TRBD1. The CDR3 has 16 amino acids. Germline values: CDR1 MGHRA, CDR2 YSYEKL. Trimming removed 5 bases from V and 5 bases from J; junction bases left unmatched: 9. The CDR3 DNA reads as TGCGCCAGCAGCGGACCCGGGACAGGGGATGATCAGCCCCAGCATTTT. As protein: CASSGPGTGDDQPQHF.

This clonotype was observed a handful of times. V usage is TRBV4-1 and J usage is TRBJ2-2; possible D gene TRBD1, 5 bases. This CDR3 is 15 amino acids long. V was cut by 4 bases and J by 4 bases, with 13 bases left in between. Germline loops: CDR1 MGHRA, CDR2 YSYEKL. This CDR3 reads CASSREGRGTGELFF. The CDR3 coding sequence is TGCGCCAGCAGCCGTGAAGGAAGGGGCACCGGGGAGCTGTTTTTT.

This sequence joins TRBV9 and TRBJ2-5; 7 nucleotides agree with TRBD1. Per the germline V gene, CDR1 is SGDLS and CDR2 is YYNGEE. After removal of 4 bases from V and 5 bases from J, the junction contained 5 bases not matched to a gene. The length of the CDR3 is 13 residues. This CDR3 reads CASSKQGWETQYF. DNA for the CDR3: TGTGCCAGCAGCAAACAGGGGTGGGAGACCCAGTACTTC.

In regard to this clonotype: The germline gene is not matched at one end of the junction; a read error may be the cause. The rearrangement uses TRBV14 and TRBJ1-5; tentatively, D is TRBD1 (6 bases). In germline, CDR1 is SGHDN, CDR2 FVKESK. The CDR3 spans 15 residues. The CDR3 region is CASSQGGYSNQPQHF. Written as DNA, the CDR3 is TGTGCCAGCAGTCAAGGGGGGTATAGCAATCAGCCCCAGCATTTT. Combining the CDR3 with reference TRBV14 and TRBJ1-5 gives the whole variable domain EAGVTQFPSHSVIEKGQTVTLRCDPISGHDNLYWYRRVMGKEIKFLLHFVKESKQDESGMPNNRFLAERTGGTYSTLKVQPAELEDSGVYFCASSQGGYSNQPQHFGDGTRLSIL.

This clonotype was observed a few times. The gene calls are TRBV28 and TRBJ2-6; 7 bases agree with TRBD2. The CDR3 loop spans 22 amino acids. With V trimmed by 4 bases and J by 0 bases, 21 bases remained unmatched. From germline, CDR1 is MDHEN and CDR2 SYDVKM. The CDR3 region has the DNA TGTGCCAGCAGTTCCTGGGGGGGGGGTGTACTGACACTAAGCTCTGGGGCCAACGTCCTGACTTTC. Translated, it gives CASSSWGGGVLTLSSGANVLTF.

The V call is TRBV6-2 or TRBV6-3, the J call TRBJ2-3; the D is unclear. The CDR3 is made up of 15 amino acids. Germline CDR1 is MNHEY and CDR2 is SVGEGT. The V and J ends lost 6 bases and 4 bases respectively, with 17 bases between them. The CDR3 here is CASRALSDRPDTQYF. The CDR3 DNA is TGTGCCAGCAGGGCCTTGTCGGACCGGCCAGATACGCAGTATTTT.

This clonotype came up many times. This rearrangement joins TRBV10-3 to TRBJ1-1; TRBD1 matches 7 bases. CDR3 size: 15 residues. V lost 4 bases to trimming and J lost 4 bases; unmatched junction nucleotides: 9. Per germline, CDR1 ENHRY and CDR2 SYGVKD. CDR3 in DNA: TGTGCCATCAGTGTTGCACGACAGGGCGTCACTGAAGCTTTCTTT. It codes for CAISVARQGVTEAFF.

This clonotype was counted a few times. Its ends do not fully match the called genes, so a read error is possible. This chain joins TRBV2 and TRBJ2-1, with no clear D. The germline V gene has CDR1 SNHLY and CDR2 FYNNEI. The CDR3 contains 8 residues. CDR3 in DNA: TGTGCCAGCAGTGAAACCGTCTTC. It codes for CASSETVF.

This chain connects TRBV12-3 or TRBV12-4 to TRBJ1-1; no reliable D call. V was trimmed by 5 bases and J by 4 bases, leaving 17 bases between them. CDR3 length equals 15 residues. Here the CDR3 DNA reads TGTGCCAGCAGTACGCTAACAAGGAAGAGCACTGAAGCTTTCTTT. This encodes CASSTLTRKSTEAFF.

This clonotype was seen more than once but under ten times. This chain joins TRBV27 and TRBJ2-3, with D perhaps matching TRBD1 (5 bases). CDR3 length: 16 residues. CDR1 MNHEY and CDR2 SMNVEV come from the germline V gene (reference sequence). With 4 bases removed from V and 0 bases from J, the gap between germline ends came to 14 bases. As DNA, the CDR3 is TGTGCCAGCAGTTCCAACAGGTACTCTAGCACAGATACGCAGTATTTT. Translation: CASSSNRYSSTDTQYF.